The 24 T cell receptor beta chains below all came from one sample that was sequenced in a study of T-cell memory formation after mild COVID-19. TCRdb used MiXCR to reprocess the 5' RACE reads, holding one entry per CDR3 protein. The table has 550,000 to 700,000 distinct CDR3 sequences, roughly a sixth seen once. What was sequenced was PBMCs or a T cell subset sorted from them (not recorded which). The receptors originated from an adult woman who had mild COVID-19 (a few samples of this study predate the infection). Cell type and time point are not known.

Of note for this clonotype: As the CDR3 is not closed by the conserved phenylalanine or tryptophan, this likely results from a read error. The chain uses TRBV6-2 or TRBV6-3 and TRBJ1-1; D ambiguous. Looked up from germline, CDR1 is MNHEY and CDR2 is SVGEGT. V shed 4 bases and J shed 4 bases, with 4 bases lying between them. CDR3 length: 11 residues. The CDR3 region has the DNA TGTGCCAGCAGTTGGACCACTGAAGCTTTCTAT. This translates into CASSWTTEAFY.

This clonotype occurred a few times. The chain links TRBV19 to TRBJ2-7; tentative D call: TRBD2 (6 bases). The CDR3 is 14 residues long. The V end was cut by 0 bases, the J end by 4 bases, with 10 bases between. Per germline, CDR1 LNHDA and CDR2 SQIVND (reference sequence). The CDR3 reads CASSIEGGRYEQYF. The CDR3 nucleotides are TGTGCCAGTAGTATAGAAGGTGGGAGGTACGAGCAGTACTTC.

The rearrangement links TRBV29-1 to TRBJ1-2; no definite D call. The CDR3 runs to 15 residues. CDR1 is SQVTM and CDR2 is ANQGSEA in the germline V gene. Trimming took 2 bases from V and 2 from J, leaving 15 bases between them. DNA for the CDR3: TGCAGCGTTGAAACCATCACCCGACGGAACTATGGCTACACCTTC. Translated, it gives CSVETITRRNYGYTF. The full variable domain, with the rest looked up from reference TRBV29-1 and TRBJ1-2, is SAVISQKPSRDICQRGTSLTIQCQVDSQVTMMFWYRQQPGQSLTLIATANQGSEATYESGFVIDKFPISRPNLTFSTLTVSNMSPEDSSIYLCSVETITRRNYGYTFGSGTRLTVV.

The table lists this clonotype with a few counts. The genes are TRBV12-3 or TRBV12-4 and TRBJ2-3, with TRBD2 identical over 12 bases. The CDR3 runs to 20 residues. After removal of 7 bases from V and 0 bases from J, the junction contained 17 bases not matched to a gene. The chain's CDR3 is CASTLGGLAGLLSSTDTQYF. The CDR3 region has the DNA TGTGCCAGCACCCTGGGGGGACTAGCGGGTCTCTTATCTAGCACAGATACGCAGTATTTT.

This sequence joins TRBV4-3 and TRBJ1-2, with unresolved D. The germline gives CDR1 LGHNA, CDR2 YSLEER. Trimming removed 0 bases at V and 8 bases at J, with 13 bases between. The CDR3 totals 14 residues. The CDR3 spells CASSQDWRGGGYTF. The CDR3 coding sequence is TGCGCCAGCAGCCAAGATTGGCGGGGAGGGGGCTACACCTTC.

This clonotype came up a few times. This chain connects TRBV9 to TRBJ2-6; D may be TRBD2 (5 bases). Germline lookup yields CDR1 SGDLS and CDR2 YYNGEE. Trimming took off 1 base at V and 0 bases at J, with 20 bases between the two ends. The CDR3 is 20 amino acids. CDR3 protein: CASSVNPRVLGDSGANVLTF. The CDR3 DNA follows: TGTGCCAGCAGCGTAAACCCCCGGGTTCTGGGAGACTCTGGGGCCAACGTCCTGACTTTC.

A word on this clonotype: The junction and the germline gene differ at one end; a read error may be behind it. The chain couples TRBV27 to TRBJ2-7; D not resolved. Germline lookup yields CDR1 MNHEY and CDR2 SMNVEV (reference sequence). The CDR3 sequence is 14 residues long. DNA for the CDR3: TGTGCCAGCAGTTTTTCGGACGGCCTCTACGGGCAGTACTTC. It encodes CASSFSDGLYGQYF.

This clonotype was seen a single time. V usage is TRBV30 and J usage is TRBJ2-5; 8 bases match TRBD2. Germline assignment: CDR1 GTSNPN and CDR2 SVGIG (reference sequence). The CDR3 totals 11 residues. The junction had 2 bases not matched to a gene; V was cut back by 7 bases and J by 4 bases. The CDR3 loop is CAFTSGETQYF. The CDR3, as DNA: TGTGCCTTCACTAGCGGAGAGACCCAGTACTTC.

J is TRBJ2-5 and V is TRBV6-1, with TRBD2 identical over 7 bases. V dropped 2 bases and J dropped 1; count of bases not matched to a gene: 4. CDR1 MNHNS and CDR2 SASEGT come from the germline V gene. CDR3 size: 15 residues. CDR3 sequence: CASSEMASGQETQYF. CDR3 DNA: TGTGCCAGCAGTGAAATGGCTAGCGGCCAAGAGACCCAGTACTTC.

This clonotype was recorded only once. This chain links TRBV2 with TRBJ1-1; TRBD1 matches at 7 bases. In germline, CDR1 is SNHLY, CDR2 FYNNEI. J lost 1 base, V lost 7 bases, and 12 bases had no gene match. This CDR3 region has 16 residues. The CDR3 DNA reads as TGTGCCAGCAAGGGCCCCCAAAGGACAGGGAACACTGAAGCTTTCTTT. Translated, it gives CASKGPQRTGNTEAFF.

In its sample, this clonotype was seen a few times. The genes are TRBV6-5 and TRBJ2-2; tentatively, D is TRBD1 (6 bases). The CDR3 consists of 16 residues. The V end was cut by 2 bases, the J end by 0 bases, with 10 bases between. CDR1 is MNHEY and CDR2 is SVGAGI in the germline V gene. DNA of the CDR3: TGTGCCAGCAGTTACCAGACAGGAACGAACACCGGGGAGCTGTTTTTT. Translation gives CASSYQTGTNTGELFF.

This clonotype was counted between two and nine times. The J gene is TRBJ1-1, the V gene TRBV7-9; TRBD1 is a possible D gene (5 bases). The V end was cut by 9 bases, the J end by 6 bases, with 20 bases between. The germline V gene encodes CDR1 SEHNR and CDR2 FQNEAQ (reference sequence). The CDR3 totals 14 residues. The DNA for the CDR3 is TGTGCCAGTACGATGGGCAGGGATGGTTCTGAAGCTTTCTTT. Its translation: CASTMGRDGSEAFF. Looking up the rest from reference TRBV7-9 and TRBJ1-1 gives the full variable domain: DTGVSQNPRHKITKRGQNVTFRCDPISEHNRLYWYRQTLGQGPEFLTYFQNEAQLEKSRLLSDRFSAERPKGSFSTLEIQRTEQGDSAMYLCASTMGRDGSEAFFGQGTRLTVV.

This clonotype was recorded a few times. The chain combines TRBV18 with TRBJ2-3; possibly TRBD1 for D (6 bases). The germline V gene has CDR1 KGHSH and CDR2 LQKENI. Trimming took off 2 bases at V and 2 bases at J, with 11 bases between the two ends. The CDR3 covers 15 residues. The CDR3 nucleotides are TGTGCCAGCTCACCAAAACAGGGACCCACAGATACGCAGTATTTT. This sequence encodes CASSPKQGPTDTQYF.

The rearrangement joins TRBV30 to TRBJ2-7, with D possibly matching TRBD2 (6 bases). In germline, CDR1 is GTSNPN, CDR2 SVGIG (reference sequence). The V end was cut by 0 bases, the J end by 6 bases, with 12 bases between. The CDR3 runs to 13 residues. Here the CDR3 DNA reads TGTGCCTGGAGTGTAGGGCCCGGGAGCGAGCAGTACTTC. This translates into CAWSVGPGSEQYF.

The V and J genes are TRBV10-3 and TRBJ2-1; D gene unclear. Trimming removed 2 bases from V and 8 bases from J, with 4 bases in between. The germline gives CDR1 ENHRY, CDR2 SYGVKD. The CDR3 length is 11 residues. CDR3 sequence (DNA): TGTGCCATCAGTGAGGGTTATGAGCAGTTCTTC. Translation: CAISEGYEQFF.

The sample holds many counts of this clonotype. V and J are TRBV5-5 and TRBJ2-1; D not certain. Germline V gives CDR1 SGHKS, CDR2 YYEKEE (reference sequence). The CDR3 has 12 residues. With 4 bases removed from V and 8 bases from J, the gap between germline ends came to 10 bases. The CDR3 sequence is CASSHSVYEQFF. The CDR3 DNA follows: TGTGCCAGCAGCCACTCAGTTTATGAGCAGTTCTTC.

This clonotype appeared a few times. The chain combines TRBV21-1 with TRBJ2-4; the table calls TRBD1, which could not be checked here. TRBV21-1 is flagged as a pseudogene. This CDR3 comprises 15 residues. The CDR3 protein is CASSLGRGSQNIQYF. The CDR3 region has the DNA TGTGCCAGCAGCTTGGGAAGGGGATCCCAAAACATTCAGTACTTC.

This clonotype occurred a few times. The rearrangement uses TRBV7-2 and TRBJ2-7; no clear D gene. Germline loops: CDR1 SGHTA, CDR2 FQGNSA. This CDR3 is built from 14 residues. V gave up 3 bases and J gave up 3 bases, with 12 bases separating them. DNA of the CDR3: TGTGCCAGCAGCTTTGCCTTGGACGGCTACGAGCAGTACTTC. As protein: CASSFALDGYEQYF.

This clonotype was seen a handful of times. The gene calls are TRBV3-1 and TRBJ1-3; D not resolved. Germline V gene data show CDR1 as LGHDT and CDR2 as YNNKEL (reference sequence). The length of the CDR3 is 12 residues. V was pared by 1 base and J by 3 bases, with 1 base between. The CDR3 loop reads CASSQVGNTIYF. CDR3 sequence (DNA): TGTGCCAGCAGCCAAGTTGGAAACACCATATATTTT.

This clonotype came up a few times. The chain employs TRBV29-1 and TRBJ2-3; possibly TRBD2 for D (5 bases). CDR1 and CDR2 (germline): SQVTM, ANQGSEA. V was pared by 0 bases and J by 9 bases, with 16 bases between. This CDR3 comprises 14 residues. The CDR3 reads CSVEEYLSPGTQYF. Written as DNA, the CDR3 is TGCAGCGTTGAAGAATACCTTAGTCCGGGGACGCAGTATTTT.

This clonotype was counted between two and nine times. The chain couples TRBV5-1 to TRBJ2-3, with TRBD1 as a possible D gene (5 bases). The CDR3 extends over 16 amino acids. Per germline, CDR1 SGHRS and CDR2 YFSETQ. V was shortened by 4 bases and J by 1 base, with 16 bases between the two germline ends. The chain's CDR3 is CASSGSAGMGTDTQYF. The CDR3, as DNA: TGCGCCAGCAGCGGTTCAGCAGGGATGGGCACAGATACGCAGTATTTT.

The V call is TRBV6-2 or TRBV6-3, the J call TRBJ2-3; 9 bases line up with TRBD1. The V gene's germline CDR1 is MNHEY and CDR2 SVGEGT. V shed 5 bases, J shed 9 bases, and the junction held 3 bases outside the gene matches. CDR3 length: 12 amino acids. This CDR3 is CASSGQGRTQYF. CDR3 sequence (DNA): TGTGCCAGCAGTGGACAGGGGAGGACGCAGTATTTT.

The gene calls are TRBV19 and TRBJ2-2, with 8 bases identical to TRBD1. V lost 7 bases and J lost 2; bases outside the gene matches: 15. The germline CDR1 and CDR2 sequences are LNHDA and SQIVND (reference sequence). This CDR3 is built from 18 residues. The DNA for the CDR3 is TGTGCCAGTAAGCCCTCGGGTACCGGGACAGGAAACACCGGGGAGCTGTTTTTT. It codes for CASKPSGTGTGNTGELFF.

The V call is TRBV19, the J call TRBJ1-1; 7 bases map to TRBD1. This CDR3 region has 14 residues. The junction had 10 bases not matched to a gene; V was cut back by 5 bases and J by 7 bases. Per germline, CDR1 LNHDA and CDR2 SQIVND (reference sequence). The chain's CDR3 is CASSPSYGTDEAFF. As DNA, the CDR3 is TGTGCCAGTAGTCCATCCTACGGGACAGATGAAGCTTTCTTT.